What follows is one T cell receptor beta chain and its context. This clonotype was seen ten or more times. Its antigen remains unidentified. There are no base qualities to consult, and no much larger clone falls within one base. Trimming at the junction amounts to 6 bases on V and 3 bases on J, and the germline ends lie 12 bases apart. The germline V gene encodes CDR1 KGHSH and CDR2 LQKENI. The CDR3 runs 13 residues from the cysteine to the phenylalanine. Of all the DNA, just the CDR3 is kept, 39 bases in frame from base 1. The hyperthyroidism patients were between 18 and 65 years old and newly diagnosed, with a disease duration of less than 2 months. Patients with uncontrolled infections, other autoimmune diseases, pregnancy or lactation were excluded. Diagnoses were based on clinical symptoms, serum thyroxine and TRAb, thyroid ultrasound and orbital computed tomography. Blood from progressor patients was collected at the time of first diagnosis with hyperthyroidism, before any ophthalmopathy symptoms had appeared. Ficoll-Paque density gradient centrifugation was used to isolate PBMCs from around 10 ml of fresh peripheral blood. Progressor patients were initially diagnosed with Graves' hyperthyroidism and developed ophthalmopathy during follow-up. Trizol reagent was used to extract total RNA, and RNA quality was then checked on an Agilent 2100 Bioanalyzer.

This sample is drawn from a study of T cells in Graves' hyperthyroidism and ophthalmopathy (dated by TCRdb to between 2017 and 2020). About the full investigation: Peripheral blood was collected at initial diagnosis, before any treatment. In more than five Graves' hyperthyroidism patients, the study also compared T-cell repertoires from thyroid tissue with T-cell repertoires from blood. The paper reports TCR Vbeta CDR3 sequencing of approximately 140 peripheral blood samples: under 45 ophthalmopathy, fewer than 80 hyperthyroidism and around 17 progressor patients. A discovery cohort of roughly 96 patients, approximately 44 with Graves' ophthalmopathy and approximately 57 with stable Graves' hyperthyroidism, was used to find distinguishing TCR V-J signatures. Following sampling, methimazole starting at 30 mg daily was given to hyperthyroidism patients, and high-dose intravenous methylprednisolone was given to ophthalmopathy patients. The roughly 91 discovery patients were randomly divided into training and test sets at a 7:3 ratio. Prospective prediction of ophthalmopathy was tested in an independent validation cohort of some 19 hyperthyroidism patients and 15 to 17 patients who later progressed to ophthalmopathy.

TCR beta CDR3 regions were amplified from RNA transcripts. A first-round RT-PCR of the TCR CDR3 used the HTBI primer set with the Qiagen OneStep RT-PCR kit. Libraries were constructed in a second round of multiplex PCR, after which size selection and purification were performed. The libraries were sequenced on an Illumina HiSeq2000 using paired-end 100 bp reads. The authors' analysis ran thus. Raw data were processed with SOAPnuke, discarding reads with adapters, uncalled bases, mean Phred below 15, or no exact constant-primer or identifier match. High-quality paired reads were merged using COPE v1.2.5, and each unique nucleotide sequence was defined as a clonotype. MiTCR v1.1 was used to align the clonotypes against IMGT TRBV, TRBD and TRBJ reference segments. Only V-J combinations with frequency above 0.0001, covering about 99% of repertoires, were analysed. The TCS score was defined as the ratio of F50 (clonal expansion) to E x V (chaos), calculated using BLOSUM62-based TCRdist between CDR3 peptides within each V-J. Welch's t-statistics and random forest reduced 450 to 600 V-J features to roughly 13, which were used in a naive Bayes classifier (R e1071). Clones were called with MiXCR by TCRdb after fastp trimmed the public reads at Q25, and only in-frame beta chains were retained. Every CDR3 protein is listed once, alongside the most common genes and DNA of its rows. Clone size and V and J calls follow TCRdb, not the original study. The sample data list around 240,000 distinct CDR3 sequences, and approximately 14% of these were observed just once. About 14% of the sample is taken by the ten largest.

Results and caveats for the whole study, not just this receptor: Most expanded thyroid clonotypes (frequency above 0.001) were also found in blood, which suggests that blood repertoires may mirror thyroid immune responses. A 13 V-J signature model separated ophthalmopathy from stable hyperthyroidism, with approximately 87% sensitivity and 81% to 82% specificity in cross-validation and 80%/75% in testing. In validation, the model predicted progression to ophthalmopathy with 55% to 71% sensitivity and approximately 78% specificity, a median of approximately 6.7 months before onset. Sample size was not statistically predetermined, and blinding of investigators to group allocation was not performed.

The chain is made from TRBV18 and TRBJ2-7; no D gene can be assigned with confidence. The sample comprised blood. The TCR originated in a middle-aged woman with Graves' hyperthyroidism that later progressed to Graves' ophthalmopathy. The DNA is TGTGCCAGCTCCCTGATCGACAACTACGAGCAGTACTTC. It specifies CASSLIDNYEQYF.